Below, one T cell receptor (beta chain) is given with its context. Antigen: not known. Germline loops: CDR1 MDHEN, CDR2 SYDVKM. V trimming: 6 bases; J trimming: 3 bases; junction bases outside the gene matches: 8. This CDR3 spans 14 amino acids. TCR beta libraries used about 2 micrograms of DNA from cryopreserved PBMCs. This sample stems from a study of cytotoxic CD8 clonotypes in ibrutinib-treated CLL. Regarding the study as a whole: Few clonotypes were public, and these shrank or held steady under treatment. Clonality (at baseline) was higher than in age-matched healthy donors and tracked circulating CD8+ T-cell counts.

Sequencing was performed with immunoSEQ multiplex PCR; in TCRdb, only in-frame clones are kept and a portion is missing. The sample records some 150,000 clones, approximately 77% being singletons. The rearrangement links TRBV28 to TRBJ2-7; TRBD1 matches 7 bases. This material consisted of PBMCs, taken after 12 months of ibrutinib treatment. This receptor was identified in a human donor with chronic lymphocytic leukemia. The CDR3 DNA follows: TGTGCCAGCAGGGATCCGGGACAGATCTACGAGCAGTACTTC. Protein sequence: CASRDPGQIYEQYF.